The next 30 T cell receptor beta chains were all read from a single sample in a study of blood T cell repertoires in COVID-19. The data were produced by immunoSEQ multiplex PCR, yet TCRdb's version contains in-frame clones alone and is incomplete. The sample carries fewer than 150,000 clones, about 78% recorded once. Sequencing input: peripheral blood. The receptors come from a man aged 55-75 years who had recovered from COVID-19.

This chain joins TRBV4-3 and TRBJ2-1, with TRBD2 matching 9 bases. V was pared by 0 bases and J by 7 bases, with 13 bases of the junction left unmatched. The length of the CDR3 is 18 residues. Germline loops: CDR1 LGHNA, CDR2 YSLEER. CDR3 bases: TGCGCCAGCAGCCAAGATCTTCTAGGCGGGGGGGTACAGAATGAGCAGTTCTTC. It is translated as CASSQDLLGGGVQNEQFF.

The V gene is TRBV27, the J gene TRBJ1-1; a possible D gene is TRBD1 (6 bases). Germline lookup yields CDR1 MNHEY and CDR2 SMNVEV (reference sequence). The CDR3 has 15 amino acids. The V and J ends lost 2 bases and 3 bases respectively, with 13 bases between them. The CDR3 is CASSLRSAGDTEAFF. DNA for the CDR3: TGTGCCAGCAGTTTAAGATCGGCAGGGGACACTGAAGCTTTCTTT.

This clone came up once. The V gene is TRBV19, the J gene TRBJ1-5; D is unresolved. The CDR3 is made up of 13 amino acids. From germline, CDR1 is LNHDA and CDR2 SQIVND (reference sequence). V dropped 4 bases and J dropped 4 bases, with 8 bases sitting between them. As DNA, the CDR3 is TGTGCCAGTAGTAAACAGCCAAATCAGCCCCAGCATTTT. As protein: CASSKQPNQPQHF. The whole variable domain, filled in from reference TRBV19 and TRBJ1-5, reads DGGITQSPKYLFRKEGQNVTLSCEQNLNHDAMYWYRQDPGQGLRLIYYSQIVNDFQKGDIAEGYSVSREKKESFPLTVTSAQKNPTAFYLCASSKQPNQPQHFGDGTRLSIL.

This clone has a single count. V usage is TRBV3-1 (or the pseudogene TRBV3-2) and J usage is TRBJ2-1; D call uncertain. CDR1 LGHDT and CDR2 YNNKEL come from the germline V gene (reference sequence). The CDR3 consists of 11 residues. V lost 3 bases and J lost 10, with 7 bases in between. CDR3: CASSQSREQFF. For the CDR3, the DNA is TGTGCCAGCAGCCAGTCGAGGGAGCAGTTCTTC.

This chain uses TRBV6-5 with TRBJ1-4, with 7 bases fitting TRBD1. V shed 6 bases and J 7 bases; nucleotides not matched to a gene: 5. CDR3 size: 13 residues. Germline CDR1 is MNHEY and CDR2 is SVGAGI. CDR3 loop: CASRRQGVEKLFF. DNA for the CDR3: TGTGCCAGCAGAAGACAGGGCGTTGAAAAACTGTTTTTT.

This clone was seen once. The V and J genes are TRBV3-1 (or the pseudogene TRBV3-2) and TRBJ2-7; 8 bases are shared with TRBD1. Germline V gene sequence: CDR1 LGHDT, CDR2 YNNKEL (reference sequence). The CDR3 consists of 14 residues. The ends lost 1 base at V and 5 bases at J; junction bases unmatched: 4. The CDR3 spells CASSQGTGFDEQYF. The CDR3 DNA follows: TGTGCCAGCAGCCAAGGGACAGGGTTTGACGAGCAGTACTTC.

V usage is TRBV19 and J usage is TRBJ1-4; TRBD1 agrees at 7 bases. The V segment lost 5 bases and the J segment 14 bases; nucleotides outside the gene matches: 11. This CDR3 contains 13 residues. Germline values: CDR1 LNHDA, CDR2 SQIVND (reference sequence). CDR3 sequence reads: CASSADRIRPLFF. CDR3 DNA: TGTGCCAGTAGTGCGGACAGGATCCGGCCTCTGTTTTTT.

This clone has just a few counts. This chain links TRBV2 with TRBJ1-2; TRBD1 might be the D (5 bases). Trimming shortened V by 6 bases and J by 4 bases, and 15 bases separated the two germline ends. Per germline, CDR1 SNHLY and CDR2 FYNNEI. The CDR3 is 14 residues long. The DNA of the CDR3 is TGTGCCAGCAGGGACACCCTCAGGAGCTATGGCTACACCTTC. Protein product: CASRDTLRSYGYTF.

This sequence joins TRBV6-5 and TRBJ2-7, with D possibly being TRBD1 (6 bases). CDR1 MNHEY and CDR2 SVGAGI come from the germline V gene. This CDR3 is 15 amino acids long. Trimming pared 2 bases from V and 2 bases from J, leaving 13 bases between. The CDR3 DNA reads as TGTGCCAGCAGTTACACAGGGATTTCTCCCTACGAGCAGTACTTC. As protein: CASSYTGISPYEQYF.

This chain connects TRBV27 to TRBJ1-5; a weak D match, TRBD1 (6 bases). The CDR3 has 14 residues. Germline CDR1 reads MNHEY; CDR2 reads SMNVEV (reference sequence). Deletions cut 3 bases from V and 7 bases from J, with 13 bases between. CDR3 region: CASSFLQGNQPQHF. In DNA form, the CDR3 reads TGTGCCAGCAGTTTTCTACAGGGAAACCAGCCCCAGCATTTT.

The V call is TRBV5-1, the J call TRBJ2-1; 9 bases align to TRBD1. The germline V gene has CDR1 SGHRS and CDR2 YFSETQ. J gave up 8 bases and V 3 bases, and 9 bases lay outside the gene matches. The CDR3 totals 15 residues. The CDR3 reads CASSWGGQGSDEQFF. The CDR3 bases are TGCGCCAGCAGCTGGGGGGGACAGGGCTCCGATGAGCAGTTCTTC.

The J gene is TRBJ1-5, the V gene TRBV6-5; 9 nucleotides agree with TRBD1. This CDR3 is 15 amino acids long. The germline CDR1 and CDR2 sequences are MNHEY and SVGAGI. After removal of 5 bases from V and 7 bases from J, the junction contained 9 bases not matched to a gene. CDR3 nucleotides: TGTGCCAGCAGTCGTGAGGGGACAGGGACGCAGCCCCAGCATTTT. It is translated as CASSREGTGTQPQHF.

This sequence joins TRBV5-1 and TRBJ2-2; TRBD2 agrees at 9 bases. Germline-derived CDR1 and CDR2 are SGHRS and YFSETQ. V lost 7 bases to trimming and J lost 5 bases; unmatched junction nucleotides: 12. The CDR3 has 16 residues. The CDR3 coding sequence is TGCGCCAGCCGACCTAATAGCGGGAGTGCTACCGGGGAGCTGTTTTTT. This gives the protein CASRPNSGSATGELFF.

The chain links TRBV13 to TRBJ2-7; 11 bases are shared with TRBD2. The CDR3 is 16 amino acids. Germline V gene lookup returns CDR1 PRHDT and CDR2 FYEKMQ (reference sequence). V lost 0 bases to trimming and J lost 9 bases; unmatched junction nucleotides: 10. CDR3 coding DNA: TGTGCCAGCAGCTTAGGTGGGACTAGCGGTCCTACGAGGCAGTACTTC. It encodes CASSLGGTSGPTRQYF.

With regard to this clone: At one end the junction does not follow the germline gene, possibly because of a read error. This chain joins TRBV6-5 and TRBJ1-3; D may be TRBD1 (5 bases). CDR1 MNHEY and CDR2 SVGAGI come from the germline V gene. There are 15 residues in the CDR3. The CDR3 spells CASSDSGLLRNTIYF. The CDR3 nucleotides are TGTGCCAGCAGTGACTCGGGACTCCTCAGAAACACCATATATTTT.

V usage is TRBV10-3 and J usage is TRBJ1-2; D perhaps matches TRBD1 (5 bases). The CDR3 sequence is 15 residues long. The germline V gene encodes CDR1 ENHRY and CDR2 SYGVKD. V lost 2 bases and J lost 5, with 15 bases in between. In nucleotides, the CDR3 is TGTGCCATCAGTGAGCTCCCAGGGAACGGGTATGGCTACACCTTC. Its protein product is CAISELPGNGYGYTF.

J is TRBJ2-7 and V is TRBV7-9; TRBD2 aligns across 10 bases. CDR1 and CDR2 (germline): SEHNR, FQNEAQ (reference sequence). J gave up 0 bases and V 2 bases, and 1 base lay outside the gene matches. The CDR3 sequence is 15 residues long. CDR3 protein: CASSLTSGNSYEQYF. Written as DNA, the CDR3 is TGTGCCAGCAGCTTAACTAGCGGGAACTCCTACGAGCAGTACTTC.

The CDR3 region is CASSQGALTEAFF. The CDR3 region has the DNA TGTGCCAGCAGCCAGGGGGCATTGACTGAAGCTTTCTTT. V and J are TRBV3-1 (or the pseudogene TRBV3-2) and TRBJ1-1; D might be TRBD1 (6 bases). Germline CDR1 is LGHDT and CDR2 is YNNKEL (reference sequence). Trimming shortened V by 3 bases and J by 5 bases, and 10 bases separated the two germline ends. This CDR3 has 13 residues.

The J gene is TRBJ1-6, the V gene TRBV28; possible D gene TRBD1, 5 bases. CDR1 MDHEN and CDR2 SYDVKM come from the germline V gene. V lost 6 bases and J 8 bases, leaving 17 bases between the germline ends. This CDR3 region has 15 residues. CDR3 in amino acids: CASRPFMGEDSPLHF. CDR3 coding DNA: TGTGCCAGCAGGCCCTTTATGGGGGAGGATTCACCCCTCCACTTT.

CDR3 sequence (DNA): TGTGCCAGCAGTCGCGATACCGGGACTAGCGGAGGAGCAAAGCAGTTCTTC. Its translation is CASSRDTGTSGGAKQFF. The chain couples TRBV6-6 to TRBJ2-1; 11 bases map to TRBD2. The CDR3 covers 17 residues. V shed 5 bases, J shed 11 bases, and the junction held 17 bases outside the gene matches. CDR1 and CDR2 (germline): MNHNY, SVGAGI (reference sequence).

This clone was found once. The gene calls are TRBV7-2 and TRBJ1-5; 10 bases agree with TRBD1. The CDR3 contains 16 residues. The germline CDR1 and CDR2 sequences are SGHTA and FQGNSA. V shed 1 base, J shed 6 bases, and the junction held 6 bases outside the gene matches. CDR3 in amino acids: CASSLVGTGAGQPQHF. The CDR3 bases are TGTGCCAGCAGCTTAGTTGGGACAGGGGCAGGTCAGCCCCAGCATTTT.

This clone was seen more than once but under ten times. V and J are TRBV10-3 and TRBJ2-7; the D is unclear. The germline V gene encodes CDR1 ENHRY and CDR2 SYGVKD. CDR3 length equals 12 residues. Deletions cut 5 bases from V and 1 base from J, with 6 bases between. The CDR3 DNA follows: TGTGCCATCAGTTCAGGATCCTACGAGCAGTACTTC. Protein product: CAISSGSYEQYF.

This chain connects TRBV15 to TRBJ2-3, with D possibly being TRBD1 (6 bases). This CDR3 is 14 amino acids long. With 5 bases removed from V and 4 bases from J, the gap between germline ends came to 13 bases. The germline V gene has CDR1 LNHNV and CDR2 YYDKDF (reference sequence). The CDR3 nucleotides are TGTGCCACCAGCGGTCGTTGGGGGCCAGATACGCAGTATTTT. Its protein is CATSGRWGPDTQYF. The full variable domain, its missing parts supplied by reference TRBV15 and TRBJ2-3, is DAMVIQNPRYQVTQFGKPVTLSCSQTLNHNVMYWYQQKSSQAPKLLFHYYDKDFNNEADTPDNFQSRRPNTSFCFLDIRSPGLGDTAMYLCATSGRWGPDTQYFGPGTRLTVL.

This clone was seen a few times. This chain's CDR3 is CALTKTGSFYNEQFF. The CDR3 DNA sequence: TGTGCCTTAACGAAAACAGGGTCTTTCTACAATGAGCAGTTCTTC. The rearrangement links TRBV30 to TRBJ2-1; tentatively, D is TRBD1 (6 bases). V was cut by 7 bases and J by 3 bases, with 19 bases left in between. In germline, CDR1 is GTSNPN, CDR2 SVGIG (reference sequence). The CDR3 loop spans 15 amino acids.

The chain is built from TRBV14 and TRBJ2-7; D gene uncertain. CDR1 is SGHDN and CDR2 is FVKESK in the germline V gene. Trimming removed 1 base from V and 4 bases from J, with 14 bases in between. This CDR3 is 15 amino acids long. The CDR3 here is CASSQADSRSYEQYF. The CDR3 region has the DNA TGTGCCAGCAGCCAAGCGGATAGCCGCTCGTACGAGCAGTACTTC.

The chain couples TRBV4-3 to TRBJ2-1; 8 positions agree with TRBD2. From germline, CDR1 is LGHNA and CDR2 YSLEER. The CDR3 contains 16 residues. V lost 1 base to trimming and J lost 7 bases; unmatched junction nucleotides: 9. Here the CDR3 reads CASSQGVGGRQNEQFF. For the CDR3, the DNA is TGCGCCAGCAGCCAAGGAGTGGGCGGGAGGCAAAATGAGCAGTTCTTC.

The chain uses TRBV7-9 and TRBJ2-7; D might be TRBD1 (6 bases). Per germline, CDR1 SEHNR and CDR2 FQNEAQ (reference sequence). The CDR3 has 15 residues. Trimming pared 2 bases from V and 2 bases from J, leaving 13 bases between. CDR3 residues: CASSLTGHLTYEQYF. As DNA, the CDR3 is TGTGCCAGCAGCTTAACGGGACACCTAACCTACGAGCAGTACTTC.

Here the CDR3 DNA reads TGTGCCAGTGGGAGCCTCTCGGCAGGGGAGCACACTGAAGCTTTCTTT. Encoded protein: CASGSLSAGEHTEAFF. The genes are TRBV19 and TRBJ1-1, with TRBD1 as a possible D gene (6 bases). CDR1 is LNHDA, CDR2 SQIVND, per germline (reference sequence). The CDR3 spans 16 residues. V lost 8 bases and J lost 3, with 22 bases in between.

On this clone: The junction does not match germline at one end; this may be a read error. The chain uses TRBV6-1 and TRBJ2-2, with 8 bases identical to TRBD2. The CDR3 has 16 amino acids. Germline CDR1 MNHNS, CDR2 SASEGT. The CDR3 reads CASSEGSGGNTGELFF. CDR3 in DNA: TGTGCCAGCAGCGAAGGGAGCGGGGGTAACACCGGGGAGCTGTTTTTT.

V and J are TRBV5-1 and TRBJ2-3; 8 bases line up with TRBD2. Per germline, CDR1 SGHRS and CDR2 YFSETQ. The CDR3 runs to 14 residues. Losses at the gene ends were 7 bases for V and 2 bases for J; bases not matched to a gene: 6. The CDR3 loop reads CASGSGVHTDTQYF. In DNA, the CDR3 is TGCGCCAGCGGTAGCGGGGTGCACACAGATACGCAGTATTTT.